This TCR beta chain is drawn from a study of tumor-infiltrating lymphocytes in primary liver carcinoma. About the research overall: The patients, men and women alike, were aged 30 to 69 years. In every tissue type, samples returned a similar yield of roughly 3.65 to 8 million productive TCRbeta reads.

About this clonotype itself: No antigen is known for it. At one boundary the junction diverges from the germline segment, which might be a read error.

This CDR3 comprises 14 residues. The germline V gene encodes CDR1 MRHNA and CDR2 SNTAGT. Joint extraction of RNA and DNA used 20-30 mg of bulk tissue that was unsorted. A constant-region primer primed TCR beta cDNA synthesis from 400 to 550 ng of total RNA. Generation of the TCR beta libraries relied on three nested multiplex PCR rounds using slightly modified ARM-PCR. A C-beta reverse primer and TRBV1-TRBV30 forward primers served in each of the first two PCR rounds, at about 10 cycles apiece. A single record per CDR3 protein comes from TCRdb applying MiXCR to the multiplex PCR reads. The sample lists fewer than 80,000 distinct CDR3 sequences; roughly 72% were seen once. Regarding the study as a whole: Tumors had a top-250-clone fraction that was significantly higher than blood (p = 0.039).

Sequenced material: tumor-adjacent normal liver tissue. The source is a man aged 40-49 years with primary liver carcinoma and hepatitis B virus infection. This chain links TRBV6-4 with TRBJ1-2; no clear D. Here the CDR3 reads CASAEGMDDYGYTF. The CDR3 DNA is TGCGCCAGCGCCGAAGGCATGGATGACTATGGCTACACCTTC.